Detailed here is one TCR beta chain. Method: immunoSEQ multiplex PCR; TCRdb's copy keeps in-frame clones and lacks some. The sample contains 300,000 to 350,000 clones, 88% of which appear only once. This sample stems from a study of blood T cell repertoires in COVID-19. Per germline, CDR1 KGHSY and CDR2 FQNENV. With 5 bases clipped from V and 0 bases from J, the junction kept 2 bases outside the gene matches. The CDR3 is 14 residues long. The chain links TRBV16 to TRBJ1-2; 8 nucleotides line up with TRBD1. The receptor comes from a man aged 30 to 39 who had recovered from COVID-19. Sequencing was done on a sample of PBMCs or T cells enriched from blood (not recorded which). The CDR3 loop reads CASSAQGANYGYTF. DNA for the CDR3: TGTGCCAGCAGCGCACAGGGGGCTAACTATGGCTACACCTTC.